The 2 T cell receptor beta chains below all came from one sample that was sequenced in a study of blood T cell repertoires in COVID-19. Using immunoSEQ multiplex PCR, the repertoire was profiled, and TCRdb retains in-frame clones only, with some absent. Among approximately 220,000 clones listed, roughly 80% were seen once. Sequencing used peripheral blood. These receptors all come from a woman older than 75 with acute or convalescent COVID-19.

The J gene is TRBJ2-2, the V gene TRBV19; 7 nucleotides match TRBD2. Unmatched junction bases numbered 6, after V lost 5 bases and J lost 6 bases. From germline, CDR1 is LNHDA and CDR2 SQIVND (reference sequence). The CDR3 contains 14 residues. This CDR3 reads CASSFRDYAGELFF. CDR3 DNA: TGTGCCAGTAGTTTCCGGGACTACGCCGGGGAGCTGTTTTTT.

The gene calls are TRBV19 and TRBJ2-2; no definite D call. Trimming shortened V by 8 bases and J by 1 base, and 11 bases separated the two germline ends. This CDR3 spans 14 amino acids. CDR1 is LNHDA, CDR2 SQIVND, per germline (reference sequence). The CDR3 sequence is CASRAPGNTGELFF. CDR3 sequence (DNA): TGTGCCAGTCGAGCTCCAGGGAACACCGGGGAGCTGTTTTTT.